Included here is one T cell receptor beta chain sequence, with context. The entry originates in a study of blood T cell repertoires in COVID-19. Germline values: CDR1 SGDLS, CDR2 YYNGEE. Trimming stripped 3 bases from V and 8 bases from J, with 18 bases between. The CDR3 has 15 amino acids. In the original processing: Nucleated cell number was recorded as an estimate derived from reference gene primer amplification. Assay: immunoSEQ multiplex PCR; the TCRdb copy retains only in-frame clones and omits some. V, J and clone size are those of that table, while D and trimming were read from the DNA. The sample has around 69,000 clones, around 84% seen once.

J is TRBJ1-3 and V is TRBV9, with D uncertain. The clonotype originates from a man aged 50-60 years with active COVID-19. Sample: peripheral blood. Here the CDR3 DNA reads TGTGCCAGCAGCGACCGGGGTTCTGAATTGGACACCATATATTTT. This gives the protein CASSDRGSELDTIYF.